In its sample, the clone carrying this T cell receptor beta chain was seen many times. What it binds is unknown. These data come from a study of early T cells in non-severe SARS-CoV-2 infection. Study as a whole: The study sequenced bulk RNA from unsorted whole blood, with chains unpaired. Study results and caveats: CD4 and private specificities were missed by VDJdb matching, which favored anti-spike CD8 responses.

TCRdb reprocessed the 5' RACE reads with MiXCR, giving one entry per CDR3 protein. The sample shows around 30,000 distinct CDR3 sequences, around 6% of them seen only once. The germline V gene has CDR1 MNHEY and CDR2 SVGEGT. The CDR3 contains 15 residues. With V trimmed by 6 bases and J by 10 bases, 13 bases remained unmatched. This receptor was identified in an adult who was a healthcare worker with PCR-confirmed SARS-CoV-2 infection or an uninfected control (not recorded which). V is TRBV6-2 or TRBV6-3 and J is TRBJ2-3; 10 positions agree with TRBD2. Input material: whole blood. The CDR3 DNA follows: TGTGCCAGCAGGGAACTAGCGGGGTACGCTTCGCCGCAGTATTTT. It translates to CASRELAGYASPQYF.